The TCR beta chain described here comes from a study of T cell responses to AZD1222 COVID-19 vaccine (dated by TCRdb to 2020 to 2022). In the study overall: A total of just over 230 trial participants underwent TCR sequencing, of whom 207 received two doses of AZD1222 and about 26 received two doses of the MenACWY control vaccine. Trial participants were enrolled by age into 18-55, 56-69 and 70-plus year subgroups, with 148, 28 and 57 TCR-sequenced participants respectively. The investigation overall reported the following: Participants were mostly white British and included more females than males, and it was suggested by the authors that clonal diversity may have been underestimated. Nearly half of unique spike-specific TCRs reportedly recognized epitopes outside regions mutated in the B.1.351 and B.1.1.7 variants. In the small 56-69-year group, the increase in depth fell short of significance, most likely because of low power. A significant rise in spike-specific TCR breadth and depth was observed after two AZD1222 doses relative to day 0 and relative to MenACWY recipients. CD4 TCRs associated with the vaccine covered the entire spike protein, and the dominant responses were in regions 160-218 and 743-854. Because no day 14 peak-response samples were available, repertoires were characterized only after the peak T cell response. Only six AZD1222 recipients were SARS-CoV-2 seropositive at baseline, limiting conclusions about previously exposed vaccinees.

The CDR3, cysteine through phenylalanine, is 16 amino acids long. Only the CDR3 portion is preserved as DNA: 48 bases, with reading frame beginning at the first base. CDR1 SGHRS and CDR2 YFSETQ are derived from the germline V gene. V loses 4 bases at its end and J loses 1 base; junction bases beyond the gene matches: 6. The CDR3 regions of human TCRbeta chains were analyzed by immunosequencing. In the authors' own workflow: Repertoire TCRs were matched against a reference library of SARS-CoV-2-specific TCRs generated with the MIRA antigen-specificity platform. Breadth was defined as the fraction of unique TCRs that were SARS-CoV-2-associated. Depth was defined as the fraction of total T cells that were SARS-CoV-2-associated. Using the MIRA data, each spike-specific TCR was assigned both to the spike region to which the TCR was reactive and to a CD4 or CD8 class. Log10-transformed breadth and depth values were compared by one-way ANOVA with Sidak's multiple comparisons tests. Imported from immuneACCESS, the table was reduced by TCRdb to in-frame sequences with V and J called. These copies leave out some clones; in studies compared against another copy, an unresolved V gene accounts for under half, and the cause of the remainder is not known. V and J calls plus clone size are reproduced from that table; the DNA served to infer D and trimming. Counted in this sample were some 170,000 clones; 85% to 95% of them appeared once. The biggest ten clones account for roughly 4.6% of the sample.

Note on this clone: Its antigen has not been determined. Per-base qualities were not stored, and no clone one base away is much larger.

According to the study, the label for this sample's time point signals: about 28 days (+/-7) after the second vaccine dose. AZD1222 recipients whose second dose came at about 4 weeks and those whose second dose came at about 12 weeks were combined into one group, since spike-specific TCR depth and breadth did not differ between the two schedules. Vaccinee samples came from UK trials COV001 and COV002, including a single-blind randomized controlled phase 2/3 trial of AZD1222 (ChAdOx1 nCoV-19) in healthy adults. Trial participant PBMC samples were collected at day 0 and day 28 after the second dose for TCRbeta chain sequencing.

Here the chain combines TRBV5-1 and TRBJ2-5, and TRBD2 matches 11 of the central bases. The clonotype comes from an adult who received the AZD1222 COVID-19 vaccine. The specimen was peripheral blood, collected 28 days after the second AZD1222 dose. The sequenced DNA is TGCGCCAGCAGCGGGCCGGGACTAGCGGCCCAAGAGACCCAGTACTTC. Translated, it reads CASSGPGLAAQETQYF.